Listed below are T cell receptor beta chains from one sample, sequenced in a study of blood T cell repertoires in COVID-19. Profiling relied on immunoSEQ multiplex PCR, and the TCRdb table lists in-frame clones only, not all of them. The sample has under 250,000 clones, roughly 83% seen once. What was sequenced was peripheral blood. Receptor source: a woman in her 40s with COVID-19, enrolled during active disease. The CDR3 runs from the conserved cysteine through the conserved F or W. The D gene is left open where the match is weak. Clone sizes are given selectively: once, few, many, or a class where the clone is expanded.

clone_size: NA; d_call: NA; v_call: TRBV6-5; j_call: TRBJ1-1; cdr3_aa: CASSYSVGGKIQAFF; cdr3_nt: TGTGCCAGCAGTTACTCGGTCGGGGGGAAGATACAAGCTTTCTTT
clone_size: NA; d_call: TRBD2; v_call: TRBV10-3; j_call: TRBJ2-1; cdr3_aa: CAISESGTSGFNEQFF; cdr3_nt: TGTGCCATCAGTGAGTCTGGGACTAGCGGGTTCAATGAGCAGTTCTTC
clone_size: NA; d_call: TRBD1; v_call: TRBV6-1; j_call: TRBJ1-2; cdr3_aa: CASSEPGQALGYGYTF; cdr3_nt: TGTGCCAGCAGTGAACCTGGACAGGCCCTTGGTTATGGCTACACCTTC
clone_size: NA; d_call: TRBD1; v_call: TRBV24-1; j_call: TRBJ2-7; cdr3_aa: CATSDSTGDEQYF; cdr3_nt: TGTGCCACCAGTGATTCCACAGGGGACGAGCAGTACTTC
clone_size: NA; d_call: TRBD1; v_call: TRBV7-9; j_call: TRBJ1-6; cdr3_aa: CASSSRTGKYNSPLHF; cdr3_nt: TGTGCCAGCAGCTCCAGGACAGGGAAGTATAATTCACCCCTCCACTTT
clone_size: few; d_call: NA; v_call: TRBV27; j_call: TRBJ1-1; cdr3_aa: CASSLLLNTEAFF; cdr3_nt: TGTGCCAGCAGTTTATTATTGAACACTGAAGCTTTCTTT
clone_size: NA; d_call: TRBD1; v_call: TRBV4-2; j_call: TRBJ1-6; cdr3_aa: CASSQDYRQGGSPLHF; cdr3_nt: TGTGCCAGCAGCCAAGATTACAGACAGGGGGGTTCACCCCTCCACTTT
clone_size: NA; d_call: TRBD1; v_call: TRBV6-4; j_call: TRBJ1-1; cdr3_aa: CASSEDRSNTEAFF; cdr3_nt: TGTGCCAGCAGTGAGGACAGGTCGAACACTGAAGCTTTCTTT
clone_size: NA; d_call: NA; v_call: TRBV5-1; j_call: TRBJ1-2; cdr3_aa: CASRAEDFYGYTF; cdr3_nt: TGCGCCAGCAGAGCGGAGGACTTCTATGGCTACACCTTC
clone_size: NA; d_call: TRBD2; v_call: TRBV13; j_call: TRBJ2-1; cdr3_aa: CASSFASGYNEQFF; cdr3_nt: TGTGCCAGCAGCTTCGCTAGCGGTTACAATGAGCAGTTCTTC
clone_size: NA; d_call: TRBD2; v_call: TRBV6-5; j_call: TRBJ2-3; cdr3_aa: CASSYETSGATDTQYF; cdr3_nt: TGTGCCAGCAGTTACGAGACTAGCGGGGCCACAGATACGCAGTATTTT
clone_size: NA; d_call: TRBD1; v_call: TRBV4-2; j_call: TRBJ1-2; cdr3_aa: CASRSLGQGKTNYGYTF; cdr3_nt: TGTGCCAGCAGATCCTTGGGACAGGGAAAAACTAACTATGGCTACACCTTC
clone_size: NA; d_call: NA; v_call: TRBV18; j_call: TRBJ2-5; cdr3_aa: CASSPPGSGLLQETQYF; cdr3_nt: TGTGCCAGCTCACCACCTGGCTCGGGACTGCTCCAAGAGACCCAGTACTTC
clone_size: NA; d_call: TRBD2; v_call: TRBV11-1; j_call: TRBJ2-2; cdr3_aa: CASSPLAGGDTGELFF; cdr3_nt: TGTGCCAGCAGCCCATTAGCGGGGGGAGACACCGGGGAGCTGTTTTTT
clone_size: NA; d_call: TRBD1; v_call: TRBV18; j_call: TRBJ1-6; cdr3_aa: CASSGSTGALNSPLHF; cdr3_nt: TGTGCCAGCTCAGGGTCGACAGGGGCTCTGAATTCACCCCTCCACTTT
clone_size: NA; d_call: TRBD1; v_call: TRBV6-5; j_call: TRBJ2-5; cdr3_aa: CASRLQGRQETQYF; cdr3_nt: TGTGCCAGCCGCCTACAGGGGCGTCAAGAGACCCAGTACTTC
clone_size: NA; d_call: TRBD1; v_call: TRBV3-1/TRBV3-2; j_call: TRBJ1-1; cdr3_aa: CASMVDRTGEAFF; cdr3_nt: TGTGCCAGCATGGTGGACAGGACTGGCGAAGCTTTCTTT
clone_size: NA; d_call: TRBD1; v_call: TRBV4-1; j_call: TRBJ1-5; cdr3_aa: CASSRTTGGIQPQHF; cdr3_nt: TGCGCCAGCAGCCGTACGACAGGGGGAATTCAGCCCCAGCATTTT
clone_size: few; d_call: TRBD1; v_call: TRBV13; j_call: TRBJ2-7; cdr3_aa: CASSPRGLREQYF; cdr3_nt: TGTGCCAGCAGCCCCAGGGGGTTGCGGGAGCAGTACTTC
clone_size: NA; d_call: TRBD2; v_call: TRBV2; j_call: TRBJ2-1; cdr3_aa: CASSQEGLAGVGEQFF; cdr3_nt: TGTGCCAGCAGTCAAGAGGGACTAGCGGGAGTAGGAGAGCAGTTCTTC
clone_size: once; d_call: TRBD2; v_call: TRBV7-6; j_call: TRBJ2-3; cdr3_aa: CASSRSGVGEDTQYF; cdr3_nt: TGTGCCAGCAGTAGGAGCGGGGTCGGCGAAGATACGCAGTATTTT
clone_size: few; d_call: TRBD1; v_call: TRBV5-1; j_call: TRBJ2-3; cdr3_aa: CASRDRGVTDTQYF; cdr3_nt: TGCGCCAGCCGTGACAGGGGAGTGACAGATACGCAGTATTTT
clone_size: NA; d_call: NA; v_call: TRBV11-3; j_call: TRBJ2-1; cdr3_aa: CASSLGPSYNEQFF; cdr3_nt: TGTGCCAGCAGCTTAGGGCCATCCTACAATGAGCAGTTCTTC
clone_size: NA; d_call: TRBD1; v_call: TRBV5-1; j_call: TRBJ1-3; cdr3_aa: CASSSGTGHSGNTIYF; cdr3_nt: TGCGCCAGCAGCTCCGGGACAGGCCACTCTGGAAACACCATATATTTT
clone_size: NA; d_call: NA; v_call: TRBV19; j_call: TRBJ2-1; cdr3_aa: CASSFYLYNEQFF; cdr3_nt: TGTGCCAGTAGTTTCTACCTATACAATGAGCAGTTCTTC
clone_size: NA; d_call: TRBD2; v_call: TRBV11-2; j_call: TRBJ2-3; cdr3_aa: CASSLDPPSLLAGENTQYF; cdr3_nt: TGTGCCAGCAGCTTAGATCCCCCCTCTTTACTAGCGGGAGAGAATACGCAGTATTTT
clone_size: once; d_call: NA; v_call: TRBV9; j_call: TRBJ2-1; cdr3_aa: CASQRASINNEQFF; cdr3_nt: TGTGCCAGCCAGAGGGCTAGCATTAACAATGAGCAGTTCTTC
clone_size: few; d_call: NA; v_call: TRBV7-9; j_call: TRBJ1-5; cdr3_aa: CASGHSIGAQHF; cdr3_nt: TGTGCCAGCGGACATTCAATTGGGGCCCAGCATTTT
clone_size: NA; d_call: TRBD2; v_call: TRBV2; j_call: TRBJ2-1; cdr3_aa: CASTPPSSGSSQFF; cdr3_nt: TGTGCCAGCACCCCCCCCTCCAGCGGGAGCTCGCAGTTCTTC